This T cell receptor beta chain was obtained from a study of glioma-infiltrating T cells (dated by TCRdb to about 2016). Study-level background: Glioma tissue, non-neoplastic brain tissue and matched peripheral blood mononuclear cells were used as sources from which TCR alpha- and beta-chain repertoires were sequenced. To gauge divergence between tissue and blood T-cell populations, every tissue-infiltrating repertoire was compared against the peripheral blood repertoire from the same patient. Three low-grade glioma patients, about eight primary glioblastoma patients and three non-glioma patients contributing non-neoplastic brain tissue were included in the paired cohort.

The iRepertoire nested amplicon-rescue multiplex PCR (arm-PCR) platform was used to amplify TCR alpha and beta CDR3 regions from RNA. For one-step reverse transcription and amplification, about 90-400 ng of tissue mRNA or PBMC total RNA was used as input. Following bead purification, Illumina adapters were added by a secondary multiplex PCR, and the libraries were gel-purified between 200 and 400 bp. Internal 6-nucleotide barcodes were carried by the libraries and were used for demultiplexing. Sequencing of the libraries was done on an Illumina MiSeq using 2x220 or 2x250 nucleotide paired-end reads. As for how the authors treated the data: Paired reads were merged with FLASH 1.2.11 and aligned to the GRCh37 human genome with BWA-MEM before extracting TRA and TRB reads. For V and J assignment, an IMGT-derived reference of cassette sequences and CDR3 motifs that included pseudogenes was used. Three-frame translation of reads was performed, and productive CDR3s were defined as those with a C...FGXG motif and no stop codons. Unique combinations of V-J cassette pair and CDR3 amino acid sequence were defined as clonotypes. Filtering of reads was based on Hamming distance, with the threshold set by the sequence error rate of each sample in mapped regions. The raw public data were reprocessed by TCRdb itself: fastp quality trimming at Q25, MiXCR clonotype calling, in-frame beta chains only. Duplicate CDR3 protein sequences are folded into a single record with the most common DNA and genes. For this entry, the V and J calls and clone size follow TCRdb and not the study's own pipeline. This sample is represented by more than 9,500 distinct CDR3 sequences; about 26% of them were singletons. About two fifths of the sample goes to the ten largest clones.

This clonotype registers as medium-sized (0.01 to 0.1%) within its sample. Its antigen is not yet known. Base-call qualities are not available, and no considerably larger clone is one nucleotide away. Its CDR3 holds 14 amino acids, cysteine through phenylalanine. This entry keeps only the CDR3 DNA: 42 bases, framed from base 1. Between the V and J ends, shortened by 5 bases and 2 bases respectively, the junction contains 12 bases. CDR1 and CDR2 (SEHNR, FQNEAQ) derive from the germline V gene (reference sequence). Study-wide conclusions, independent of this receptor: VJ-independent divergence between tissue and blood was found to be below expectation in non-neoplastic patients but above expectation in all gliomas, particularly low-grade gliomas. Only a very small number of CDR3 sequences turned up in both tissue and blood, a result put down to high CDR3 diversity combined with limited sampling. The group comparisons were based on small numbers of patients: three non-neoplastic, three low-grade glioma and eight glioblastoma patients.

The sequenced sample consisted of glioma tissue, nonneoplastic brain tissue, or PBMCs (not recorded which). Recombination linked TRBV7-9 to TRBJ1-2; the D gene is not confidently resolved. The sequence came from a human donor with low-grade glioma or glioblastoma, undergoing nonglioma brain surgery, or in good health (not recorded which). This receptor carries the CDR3 CASSPRTDNYGYTF. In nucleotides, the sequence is TGTGCCAGCAGCCCCAGAACGGACAACTATGGCTACACCTTC.